The 20 T cell receptor beta chains presented below share a single source sample, sequenced in a study of blood T cell repertoires in COVID-19. Libraries were prepared by immunoSEQ multiplex PCR; TCRdb keeps only in-frame clonotypes and omits some of them. The table records 150,000 or so clones, 93% of them present only once. Source material: peripheral blood. All receptors come from a woman aged 55-69 years with COVID-19, enrolled during active disease.

The rearrangement uses TRBV5-5 and TRBJ1-6, with D possibly matching TRBD1 (5 bases). The germline V gene has CDR1 SGHKS and CDR2 YYEKEE (reference sequence). V shed 0 bases and J shed 6 bases, with 10 bases lying between them. The CDR3 totals 15 residues. CDR3 in DNA: TGTGCCAGCAGCTTGGCCGGGGGAGGTAATTCACCCCTCCACTTT. Residues: CASSLAGGGNSPLHF.

The V call is TRBV19, the J call TRBJ1-6; 7 bases fit TRBD1. Trimming removed 4 bases from V and 6 bases from J; junction bases left unmatched: 3. CDR1 and CDR2 (germline): LNHDA, SQIVND (reference sequence). The CDR3 length is 14 residues. The CDR3 reads CASSSDRVNSPLHF. CDR3 bases: TGTGCCAGTAGTAGTGACAGGGTTAATTCACCCCTCCACTTT.

This chain joins TRBV19 and TRBJ1-1, with 8 bases that match TRBD1. This CDR3 is 17 amino acids long. Per germline, CDR1 LNHDA and CDR2 SQIVND (reference sequence). Losses at the gene ends were 2 bases for V and 3 bases for J; bases not matched to a gene: 11. The chain's CDR3 is CASSIRGQGARYTEAFF. The CDR3 DNA reads TGTGCCAGTAGTATAAGGGGGCAGGGGGCGCGGTACACTGAAGCTTTCTTT.

The CDR3 reads CASGGLAGYNEQFF. The CDR3 DNA follows: TGTGCCAGCGGGGGGCTAGCGGGCTACAATGAGCAGTTCTTC. V gene TRBV5-6 combines with J gene TRBJ2-1, with 8 bases fitting TRBD2. CDR1 is SGHDT and CDR2 is YYEEEE in the germline V gene. CDR3 length: 14 residues. The V and J ends lost 7 bases and 3 bases, in that order; junction bases with no gene match: 6.

The chain carries TRBV7-8 and TRBJ1-1, with D perhaps matching TRBD1 (5 bases). V was clipped by 0 bases and J by 1 base, with 15 bases between them. Germline CDR1 is SGHVS and CDR2 is FQNEAQ. CDR3 size: 17 residues. CDR3 nucleotides: TGTGCCAGCAGCTTAGCGGGGCGGGGCCGGGGGAACACTGAAGCTTTCTTT. Protein sequence: CASSLAGRGRGNTEAFF.

The gene calls are TRBV19 and TRBJ1-1, with 7 bases that match TRBD1. Germline V CDR1 and CDR2: LNHDA, SQIVND (reference sequence). J gave up 1 base and V 3 bases, and 5 bases lay outside the gene matches. The CDR3 sequence is 15 residues long. CDR3 DNA sequence: TGTGCCAGTAGTATCGGCCGGACAGGGAACACTGAAGCTTTCTTT. Translated: CASSIGRTGNTEAFF.

The V gene is TRBV7-2, the J gene TRBJ1-3; D might be TRBD1 (5 bases). The germline CDR1 and CDR2 sequences are SGHTA and FQGNSA. This CDR3 contains 16 residues. V was cut by 1 base and J by 4 bases, with 14 bases left in between. The CDR3 sequence: CASSLGGDLAGNTIYF. The DNA of the CDR3 is TGTGCCAGCAGCTTAGGGGGGGACCTGGCAGGAAACACCATATATTTT.

The chain employs TRBV4-3 and TRBJ1-2; TRBD1 agrees at 8 bases. The V segment lost 1 base and the J segment 5 bases; nucleotides outside the gene matches: 3. Germline-derived CDR1 and CDR2 are LGHNA and YSLEER. The CDR3 has 14 amino acids. CDR3 loop: CASSQGRGLYGYTF. The CDR3 bases are TGCGCCAGCAGCCAAGGCAGGGGGCTTTATGGCTACACCTTC.

This sequence joins TRBV7-8 and TRBJ1-1, with D perhaps TRBD1 (5 bases). Germline loops: CDR1 SGHVS, CDR2 FQNEAQ. The CDR3 totals 14 residues. V lost 4 bases, J lost 1 base, and 10 bases lay in between. The CDR3 is CASSSTAPNTEAFF. CDR3 bases: TGTGCCAGCAGCTCGACAGCGCCGAACACTGAAGCTTTCTTT.

V is TRBV5-1 and J is TRBJ1-6, with TRBD1 identical over 10 bases. The germline gives CDR1 SGHRS, CDR2 YFSETQ. This CDR3 spans 18 amino acids. With 1 base clipped from V and 7 bases from J, the junction kept 11 bases outside the gene matches. CDR3 protein: CASSLRPPGQGSNSPLHF. The CDR3 DNA is TGCGCCAGCAGCTTGAGGCCCCCGGGACAGGGGTCCAATTCACCCCTCCACTTT.

The sample holds one count of this clone. This chain uses TRBV5-3 with TRBJ1-2; D uncertain. TRBV5-3 is identified as an open reading frame with a role that is uncertain. The ends were cut back, 8 bases at V and 4 bases at J, with 3 bases in the middle. This CDR3 has 9 residues. CDR3 coding DNA: TGTGCCAGCCGCTATGGCTACACCTTC. It translates to CASRYGYTF.

Points on this clone: This sample also contains other DNA sequences that code for the same CDR3. The J gene is TRBJ1-2, the V gene TRBV5-1; TRBD1 is a possible D gene (6 bases). Deletions cut 0 bases from V and 3 bases from J, with 6 bases between. Germline V lookup: CDR1 SGHRS, CDR2 YFSETQ. CDR3 length: 13 residues. The CDR3 reads CASSLDRDYGYTF. CDR3 DNA sequence: TGCGCCAGCAGCTTGGACAGGGACTATGGCTACACCTTC.

J is TRBJ1-5 and V is TRBV4-2; 8 bases are shared with TRBD1. The CDR3 runs 15 residues. V lost 0 bases and J lost 7; bases outside the gene matches: 5. The V gene's germline CDR1 is LGHNA and CDR2 YNFKEQ. CDR3 loop: CASSQDGQGGQPQHF. CDR3 DNA: TGTGCCAGCAGCCAAGACGGACAGGGTGGGCAGCCCCAGCATTTT.

The V and J genes are TRBV9 and TRBJ1-1; 7 nucleotides agree with TRBD1. Trimming cost V 4 bases and J 5 bases; bases outside gene matches: 14. The CDR3 has 16 residues. The germline V gene encodes CDR1 SGDLS and CDR2 YYNGEE. CDR3 amino acids: CASSLGPRQGRTEAFF. The CDR3 DNA sequence: TGTGCCAGCAGCTTAGGGCCCCGACAGGGAAGAACTGAAGCTTTCTTT.

The rearrangement uses TRBV6-5 and TRBJ1-2; D perhaps matches TRBD1 (6 bases). V was shortened by 5 bases and J by 8 bases, with 15 bases between the two germline ends. Germline-derived CDR1 and CDR2 are MNHEY and SVGAGI. There are 13 residues in the CDR3. CDR3 DNA: TGTGCCAGCAGTCAGACAGGTACAACAGGCTACACCTTC. Amino acid sequence: CASSQTGTTGYTF.

The rearrangement joins TRBV7-2 to TRBJ2-2, with 8 bases aligning to TRBD2. Unmatched junction bases numbered 16, after V lost 3 bases and J lost 7 bases. This CDR3 has 18 amino acids. Germline V gene lookup returns CDR1 SGHTA and CDR2 FQGNSA. In DNA form, the CDR3 reads TGTGCCAGCAGCTTGAGAAAGCGGGGGCCCCCTCTTCACGGGGAGCTGTTTTTT. Translating gives CASSLRKRGPPLHGELFF.

Remarks on this clone: A much larger clone lies one base from this, so it may be a read error. V usage is TRBV4-3 and J usage is TRBJ2-7; 10 bases are shared with TRBD1. V was pared by 4 bases and J by 3 bases, with 6 bases of the junction left unmatched. Germline CDR1 is LGHNA and CDR2 is YSLEER. The CDR3 runs to 15 residues. The CDR3 nucleotides read TGCGCCAGCAGCCGAGCCGGGACAGGGGACTACGAGCAGTACTTC. This encodes CASSRAGTGDYEQYF.

The genes are TRBV25-1 and TRBJ1-2; D possibly corresponds to TRBD1 (5 bases). Germline V gene sequence: CDR1 MGHDK, CDR2 SYGVNS. The CDR3 runs 16 residues. The ends were cut back, 2 bases at V and 3 bases at J, with 16 bases in the middle. CDR3 in amino acids: CASSEGRGPLYYGYTF. The CDR3 coding sequence is TGTGCCAGCAGTGAAGGGCGGGGACCGCTATACTATGGCTACACCTTC.

The rearrangement links TRBV4-3 to TRBJ2-3; TRBD2 aligns across 10 bases. Germline CDR1 is LGHNA and CDR2 is YSLEER. The CDR3 contains 15 residues. Germline trimming cut 4 bases from V and 4 bases from J; bases unmatched to any gene: 5. DNA of the CDR3: TGCGCCAGCAGCCGGAGCGGGGGGGCAGCAGATACGCAGTATTTT. Protein: CASSRSGGAADTQYF.

The CDR3 spells CASSQDSSGGGMTDTQYF. DNA of the CDR3: TGCGCCAGCAGCCAAGATAGCAGCGGGGGGGGGATGACAGATACGCAGTATTTT. The chain has TRBV4-3 and TRBJ2-3, with 10 bases identical to TRBD2. The ends lost 0 bases at V and 3 bases at J; junction bases unmatched: 9. The CDR3 loop spans 18 amino acids. Germline V gives CDR1 LGHNA, CDR2 YSLEER.